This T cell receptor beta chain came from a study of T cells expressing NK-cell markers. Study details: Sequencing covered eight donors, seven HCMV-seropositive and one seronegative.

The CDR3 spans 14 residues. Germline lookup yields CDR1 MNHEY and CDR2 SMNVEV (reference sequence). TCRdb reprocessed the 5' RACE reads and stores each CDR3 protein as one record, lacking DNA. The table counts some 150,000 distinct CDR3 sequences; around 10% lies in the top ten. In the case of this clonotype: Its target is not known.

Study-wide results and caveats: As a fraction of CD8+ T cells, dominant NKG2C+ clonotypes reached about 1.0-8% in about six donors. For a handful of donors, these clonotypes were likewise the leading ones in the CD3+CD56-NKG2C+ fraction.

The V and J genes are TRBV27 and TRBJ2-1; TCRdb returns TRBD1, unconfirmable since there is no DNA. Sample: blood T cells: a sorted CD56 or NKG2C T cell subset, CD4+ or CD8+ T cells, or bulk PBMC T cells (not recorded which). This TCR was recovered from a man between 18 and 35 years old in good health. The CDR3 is CASRGQGWSDEQFF.